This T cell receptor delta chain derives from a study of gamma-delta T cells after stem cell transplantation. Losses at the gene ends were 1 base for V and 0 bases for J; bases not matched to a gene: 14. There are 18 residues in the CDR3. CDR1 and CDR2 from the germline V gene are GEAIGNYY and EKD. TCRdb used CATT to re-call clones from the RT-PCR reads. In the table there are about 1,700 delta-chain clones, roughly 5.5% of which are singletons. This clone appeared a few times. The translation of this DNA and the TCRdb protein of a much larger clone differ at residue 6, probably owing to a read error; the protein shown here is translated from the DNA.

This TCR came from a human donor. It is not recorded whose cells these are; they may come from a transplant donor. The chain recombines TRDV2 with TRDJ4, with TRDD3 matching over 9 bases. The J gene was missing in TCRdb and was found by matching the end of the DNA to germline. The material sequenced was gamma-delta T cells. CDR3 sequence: CACDTGRTGGEVARPLIF. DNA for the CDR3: TGTGCCTGTGACACTGGACGAACTGGGGGAGAGGTGGCCAGACCCCTGATCTTT.